What follows describes a single T cell receptor (beta chain). Its antigen is not identified. A clone one base away is much larger, so this may be a read error. Using a constant-region primer together with ProtoScript II reverse transcriptase, TCR beta cDNA was made from roughly 520 ng of total RNA. Researchers made the TCR beta libraries by running three nested multiplex PCR rounds with slightly modified ARM-PCR. Primers for the first two PCR rounds were TRBV1-TRBV30 forward primers and a C-beta reverse primer (around 10 cycles per round). TCRdb redid the calling of the multiplex PCR reads with MiXCR, one entry per CDR3 protein. The sample gives roughly 100,000 distinct CDR3 sequences, around 66% of which show up once; roughly 12% is in the top ten. Between about 18 and 33 mg of unsorted bulk tissue served as the source from which RNA and DNA were co-extracted. The germline CDR1 and CDR2 sequences are MDHEN and SYDVKM. The CDR3 runs to 15 residues.

The sample originates from a study of tumor-infiltrating lymphocytes in primary liver carcinoma. On the study more broadly: Tumor staging was T1-T3 N0M0; sizes spanned 4.2 to 10 cm across.

Points from the study as a whole: Only about 7-24% of top clones were detected in all five tumor regions. The study found a significantly higher top-250-clone fraction in tumors than in blood (p = 0.039).

The chain couples TRBV28 to TRBJ2-6; D possibly uses TRBD1 or TRBD2 (5 bases each). The material sequenced was liver tumor tissue from sampling region 2. Subset reported: tumor region T2, inferior pole. This TCR was recovered from a woman in her sixties with primary liver carcinoma and hepatitis B virus infection. In DNA, the CDR3 is TGTGCCAGCAGTTCGGTGGACTCTGGGGCCATCGTCCTGACTTTC. This translates into CASSSVDSGAIVLTF.